The 26 T cell receptor beta chains presented below share a single source sample, sequenced in a study of Graves' ophthalmopathy and Graves' hyperthyroidism. Amplification of the TCR beta CDR3 regions used RNA transcripts (as template). Investigators did first-round RT-PCR with HTBI primers, then second-round multiplex PCR. TCRdb ran MiXCR on the multiplex PCR reads and lists one entry per CDR3 protein. Among 660,000 or so distinct CDR3 sequences listed, over 40% were seen once. Sequenced: peripheral blood. The receptors originated from an adult man with Graves' ophthalmopathy.

A remark on this clonotype: A clone one base away is much larger, so this may be a read error. The chain has TRBV20-1 and TRBJ1-5; 8 bases align to TRBD1. This CDR3 contains 14 residues. Germline V gene data show CDR1 as DFQATT and CDR2 as SNEGSKA (reference sequence). CDR3 DNA sequence: TGCAGTGCTAGAGTTACAGGGGGTTACCAGCCCCTGCATTTT. This sequence encodes CSARVTGGYQPLHF.

Of note for this clonotype: One end of the junction does not line up with germline, which may come from a read error. The J gene is TRBJ1-1, the V gene TRBV10-3, with D possibly matching TRBD1 (5 bases). The CDR3 totals 16 residues. Germline loops: CDR1 ENHRY, CDR2 SYGVKD. The CDR3: CAVSAKEPGTNTEAFF. Written as DNA, the CDR3 is TGTGCCGTCAGTGCGAAGGAGCCAGGGACGAACACTGAAGCTTTCTTT.

In its sample, this clonotype was seen many times. This chain links TRBV10-3 with TRBJ2-5; 7 positions agree with TRBD2. The ends lost 8 bases at V and 5 bases at J; junction bases unmatched: 11. This CDR3 is 14 amino acids long. Germline V lookup: CDR1 ENHRY, CDR2 SYGVKD. Here the CDR3 DNA reads TGTGCCATCTCTTACGCGGGAGTTATCGAGACCCAGTACTTC. Its translation is CAISYAGVIETQYF.

This chain uses TRBV15 with TRBJ2-7, with 8 bases matching TRBD2. The CDR3 consists of 15 residues. V lost 3 bases and J lost 6; bases outside the gene matches: 10. Germline loops: CDR1 LNHNV, CDR2 YYDKDF (reference sequence). CDR3 in DNA: TGTGCCACCAGCAGCCAGCCGGGACTAGAGACCGAGCAGTACTTC. It yields the protein CATSSQPGLETEQYF.

This clonotype has at least ten counts. V usage is TRBV20-1 and J usage is TRBJ1-6, with D unclear. The V end was cut by 1 base, the J end by 8 bases, with 12 bases between. The CDR3 totals 14 residues. Germline values: CDR1 DFQATT, CDR2 SNEGSKA (reference sequence). As DNA, the CDR3 is TGCAGTGCTAGAGGGGCGGGTCCGGATTCACCCCTCCACTTT. Translation: CSARGAGPDSPLHF.

The chain couples TRBV12-3 or TRBV12-4 to TRBJ1-4; TRBD1 is a possible D gene (5 bases). CDR3 length: 15 amino acids. Trimming took 5 bases from V and 1 from J, leaving 11 bases between them. The CDR3 region has the DNA TGTGCCAGCAGTATGGGGCGGGGAACTAATGAAAAACTGTTTTTT. This gives the protein CASSMGRGTNEKLFF.

This clonotype was recorded at least ten times. The chain joins TRBV5-1 to TRBJ1-1; TRBD1 agrees at 9 bases. The J segment lost 5 bases and the V segment lost 4 bases, leaving 3 bases of the junction unmatched. CDR1 is SGHRS and CDR2 is YFSETQ in the germline V gene. CDR3 length equals 13 residues. The CDR3 loop reads CASSGGQGTEAFF. In DNA form, the CDR3 reads TGCGCCAGCAGCGGCGGACAGGGGACTGAAGCTTTCTTT.

This clonotype was counted many times. The chain uses TRBV2 and TRBJ1-2, with D unclear. CDR1 is SNHLY and CDR2 is FYNNEI in the germline V gene. This CDR3 has 14 amino acids. Trimming removed 1 base at V and 4 bases at J, with 10 bases between. The CDR3 sequence is CASSEDFLSYGYTF. The CDR3 bases are TGTGCCAGCAGTGAAGACTTCCTCAGCTATGGCTACACCTTC.

V usage is TRBV6-2 or TRBV6-3 and J usage is TRBJ1-2; 7 bases align to TRBD1. This CDR3 region has 14 residues. Germline V gene data show CDR1 as MNHEY and CDR2 as SVGEGT. The J segment lost 4 bases and the V segment lost 2 bases, leaving 4 bases of the junction unmatched. The CDR3 loop is CASSYRQGTYGYTF. The CDR3 DNA sequence: TGTGCCAGCAGTTACCGACAGGGTACCTATGGCTACACCTTC.

As concerns this clonotype: The missing conserved phenylalanine or tryptophan at the end of this CDR3 makes a read error likely. The DNA is left out, because the CDR3 cannot be placed on it with certainty; the CDR3 is given as TCRdb lists it. The V and J genes are TRBV20-1 and TRBJ1-4. The CDR3 has 8 residues if both end residues are counted. Per germline, CDR1 DFQATT and CDR2 SNEGSKA (reference sequence). CDR3 sequence reads: CSARDGLQ.

This clonotype was seen ten or more times. The J gene is TRBJ1-1, the V gene TRBV4-3, with D hard to call. The V gene's germline CDR1 is LGHNA and CDR2 YSLEER. This CDR3 region has 15 residues. Trimming cost V 3 bases and J 4 bases, with 15 bases left between them. Here the CDR3 reads CASSHDRIRSTEAFF. The DNA for the CDR3 is TGCGCCAGCAGCCACGACCGCATTAGGAGCACTGAAGCTTTCTTT.

This clonotype was detected once. This chain uses TRBV7-9 with TRBJ1-1; 8 positions agree with TRBD1. The CDR3 totals 17 residues. V lost 7 bases, J lost 4 bases, and 17 bases stayed unmatched. CDR1 is SEHNR and CDR2 is FQNEAQ in the germline V gene (reference sequence). This CDR3 reads CASKPLAVKTGGTEAFF. The CDR3 nucleotides are TGTGCCAGCAAACCTCTAGCGGTAAAAACAGGGGGCACTGAAGCTTTCTTT.

This clonotype came up many times. The chain couples TRBV15 to TRBJ2-3; 7 nucleotides line up with TRBD1. The CDR3 has 13 residues. Trimming took 7 bases from V and 1 from J; bases not matched to a gene: 2. In germline, CDR1 is LNHNV, CDR2 YYDKDF (reference sequence). The CDR3 loop reads CATTDRGTDTQYF. CDR3 bases: TGTGCCACCACTGACAGGGGCACAGATACGCAGTATTTT. Full variable domain (rest looked up from reference TRBV15 and TRBJ2-3): DAMVIQNPRYQVTQFGKPVTLSCSQTLNHNVMYWYQQKSSQAPKLLFHYYDKDFNNEADTPDNFQSRRPNTSFCFLDIRSPGLGDTAMYLCATTDRGTDTQYFGPGTRLTVL.

This clonotype has a count of ten or more. The chain joins TRBV10-3 to TRBJ2-7; maybe TRBD2 (6 bases). The CDR3 consists of 14 residues. Germline V gives CDR1 ENHRY, CDR2 SYGVKD. Trimming cost V 3 bases and J 2 bases, with 11 bases left between them. CDR3 sequence: CAISDGGATYEQYF. The CDR3 DNA reads TGTGCCATCAGTGACGGAGGGGCCACCTACGAGCAGTACTTC.

The chain is built from TRBV6-6 and TRBJ2-7; maybe TRBD1 (6 bases). V was pared by 5 bases and J by 3 bases, with 23 bases between. The CDR3 runs 17 residues. CDR1 MNHNY and CDR2 SVGAGI come from the germline V gene (reference sequence). This CDR3 is CASSESVSGTRYYEQYF. CDR3 nucleotide sequence: TGTGCCAGCAGTGAATCCGTCTCCGGGACACGCTACTACGAGCAGTACTTC.

This clonotype has a single count. This may stem from a read error, because a much larger clone lies one nucleotide away. The rearrangement uses TRBV10-2 and TRBJ2-5, with TRBD2 matching 8 bases. V lost 5 bases and J lost 4; bases outside the gene matches: 9. CDR3 length equals 15 residues. Germline values: CDR1 WSHSY, CDR2 SAAADI. This CDR3 reads CASSRRRGVGETQYF. For the CDR3, the DNA is TGCGCCAGCAGTCGCCGGCGGGGGGTTGGAGAGACCCAGTACTTC.

The rearrangement joins TRBV7-9 to TRBJ1-5; D possibly corresponds to TRBD1 (5 bases). The germline V gene has CDR1 SEHNR and CDR2 FQNEAQ (reference sequence). CDR3 length equals 13 residues. V was pared by 4 bases and J by 10 bases, with 14 bases between. The CDR3 is CASSSGGDRPQHF. CDR3 sequence (DNA): TGTGCCAGCAGCTCTGGGGGGGATCGCCCCCAGCATTTT.

In regard to this clonotype: A much larger clone differs from this one at a single base, so this may be a read error. The rearrangement links TRBV2 to TRBJ2-7; 7 bases align to TRBD2. Germline V CDR1 and CDR2: SNHLY, FYNNEI. There are 17 residues in the CDR3. V was clipped by 5 bases and J by 0 bases; unmatched bases: 13. The CDR3: CASSYDGLAVTSYEQYF. CDR3 sequence (DNA): TGTGCCAGCAGTTACGATGGGCTAGCGGTGACCTCCTACGAGCAGTACTTC.

This clonotype came up many times. This CDR3 is CAISLGREYGGYRGYTF. The CDR3 DNA is TGTGCCATCAGTTTGGGTCGGGAGTATGGTGGATATAGGGGCTACACCTTC. The V call is TRBV10-3, the J call TRBJ1-2; D is unresolved. Trimming shortened V by 5 bases and J by 8 bases, and 27 bases separated the two germline ends. CDR3 size: 17 residues. Germline V gives CDR1 ENHRY, CDR2 SYGVKD.

The chain employs TRBV9 and TRBJ2-5, with D possibly TRBD2 on 5 matching bases. Germline CDR1 reads SGDLS; CDR2 reads YYNGEE. The CDR3 has 14 residues. V lost 0 bases to trimming and J lost 5 bases, with 11 bases between them. CDR3: CASSVGERSETQYF. CDR3 sequence (DNA): TGTGCCAGCAGCGTAGGGGAGAGGTCGGAGACCCAGTACTTC. The full variable domain, rest sourced from reference TRBV9 and TRBJ2-5, is DSGVTQTPKHLITATGQRVTLRCSPRSGDLSVYWYQQSLDQGLQFLIQYYNGEERAKGNILERFSAQQFPDLHSELNLSSLELGDSALYFCASSVGERSETQYFGPGTRLLVL.

This clonotype was detected ten times or more. The chain joins TRBV24-1 to TRBJ2-5, with 10 bases that match TRBD1. V lost 4 bases and J lost 4; bases outside the gene matches: 8. Germline V gene sequence: CDR1 KGHDR, CDR2 SFDVKD. This CDR3 is 16 amino acids long. CDR3 sequence (DNA): TGTGCCACCAGTGACCGGGGACAGGGGAAGGGAGAGACCCAGTACTTC. It codes for CATSDRGQGKGETQYF.

The J gene is TRBJ2-2, the V gene TRBV5-5; no clear D. The ends were cut back, 2 bases at V and 9 bases at J, with 17 bases in the middle. CDR1 and CDR2 from the germline V gene are SGHKS and YYEKEE (reference sequence). The CDR3 has 15 residues. CDR3 bases: TGTGCCAGCAGCTTTTTCCCAGGTTCTACCAGGGAGCTGTTTTTT. It is translated as CASSFFPGSTRELFF.

Comments on this clonotype: A much larger clone lies a single base off, so this may be a read error. This sequence joins TRBV7-8 and TRBJ2-2; D is undetermined. The germline V gene has CDR1 SGHVS and CDR2 FQNEAQ. V lost 1 base and J 4 bases, leaving 10 bases between the germline ends. The length of the CDR3 is 15 residues. DNA for the CDR3: TGTGCCAGCAGCTTAGAAGCAGCGAGCACCGGGGAGCTGTTTTTT. Its protein is CASSLEAASTGELFF. Variable domain in full (rest from reference TRBV7-8 and TRBJ2-2): GAGVSQSPRYKVAKRGQDVALRCDPISGHVSLFWYQQALGQGPEFLTYFQNEAQLDKSGLPSDRFFAERPEGSVSTLKIQRTQQEDSAVYLCASSLEAASTGELFFGEGSRLTVL.

The chain carries TRBV19 and TRBJ1-4; TRBD1 matches at 10 bases. The CDR3 has 15 residues. V lost 9 bases, J lost 7 bases, and 11 bases stayed unmatched. CDR1 and CDR2 (germline): LNHDA, SQIVND (reference sequence). The CDR3 region is CASSGTGVIGEKLFF. The CDR3 DNA follows: TGTGCCAGCTCCGGGACAGGGGTAATCGGTGAAAAACTGTTTTTT.

This clonotype appeared a few times. The V and J genes are TRBV11-2 and TRBJ2-2; the match to TRBD1 covers 11 bases. Germline lookup yields CDR1 SGHAT and CDR2 FQNNGV. This CDR3 is 16 amino acids long. The V gene end was trimmed by 6 bases and the J gene end by 9 bases; junction bases not matched to a gene: 12. The CDR3 here is CASRPGTGGYFWELFF. The CDR3 nucleotides are TGTGCCAGCAGACCCGGGACAGGGGGTTACTTTTGGGAGCTGTTTTTT.

The sample holds one count of this clonotype. The V call is TRBV5-6, the J call TRBJ2-7; 8 nucleotides agree with TRBD2. The V gene end was trimmed by 4 bases and the J gene end by 2 bases; junction bases not matched to a gene: 29. CDR3 length: 22 amino acids. Germline values: CDR1 SGHDT, CDR2 YYEEEE. CDR3 protein: CASSQDGEGGGSGSIGTYEQYF. CDR3 DNA sequence: TGTGCCAGCAGCCAAGATGGGGAGGGGGGAGGGAGCGGGAGCATTGGAACCTACGAGCAGTACTTC.